A single TCR beta chain is shown here with its context. The table lists this clone with a count of one. Its antigen is currently not known. Base qualities are missing; no much larger clone stands one base away. The library was produced with the immunoSEQ multiplex PCR assay. Genomic DNA from the sorted T-cell subsets was used to amplify and sequence rearranged TCR beta chain products. Per the original workflow: Shannon entropy and Simpson indices were used to measure the diversity of productive TCR beta rearrangements in each repertoire. To assess clonal expansion, the frequencies of the 100 most abundant productive TCR beta clonotypes were added up as a share of total reads. The TRB repertoires were scored with a self-reactivity index built on which amino acids appear at CDR3beta positions 6 and 7. Two-way ANOVA was used for repertoire analyses, while Student t or Mann-Whitney tests were used for flow cytometric analyses. TCRdb provides this immuneACCESS table in a form limited to in-frame rearrangements. Some clones are lacking; in checked studies, under half of them reflect an unresolved V gene, and why the rest are absent is not known. That table is the source of V, J and clone size, and D and trimming were worked out from the DNA. Across this sample there are approximately 46,000 clones, with approximately 90% seen only once. The ten top clones hold about 0.5% of the sample.

The data stem from a study of regulatory and conventional T cells in RAG deficiency (dated by TCRdb to the late 2010s). For context, the study as a whole: High-throughput TCR beta sequencing was used to compare the repertoire diversity and composition of Treg, conventional CD4+ and CD8+ T cells between RAG-deficient patients and healthy controls. Overall results and qualifications from the work: RAG-deficient patients showed markedly lower Shannon entropy and higher Simpson indices than control T-cell subpopulations. The CD25-high CD127-low cells sorted from Omenn syndrome patients may be peripherally activated cells rather than true Treg cells. Unique TCR beta sequences from Treg cells were approximately 100-fold fewer in Omenn syndrome and CID/AS patients than controls, versus about 9-fold for other subsets. Shorter CDR3 lengths were found in all patient T-cell subsets, and >85% Treg-Tconv repertoire overlap at nucleotide and amino acid level was observed in Omenn syndrome patients. For some subjects, some analyses of T-cell subsets were not performed.

Before genomic DNA extraction, conventional CD4+ T cells were purified from blood as CD25-low CD127-high cells. Eight or nine healthy control donors served as the comparison group for repertoire analyses. From cysteine to phenylalanine, the CDR3 is 10 amino acids long. The CDR3 DNA has 30 bases and is translated from base 1. Trimming takes 3 bases from V and 10 bases from J, and the germline ends sit 6 bases apart. In the germline V gene, CDR1 corresponds to ENHRY and CDR2 to SYGVKD. These same data were also listed under a study on regulatory T cells. As the second paper documents: For the multiplex PCR, 52 forward TRBV primers and 13 reverse TRBJ primers were used, and amplification bias was corrected with both assay-based and computational methods. Repertoires from patients had restricted unique TRB V-J pairs and skewed V and J gene usage, with the strongest effect in regulatory T cells. The study compared T-cell receptor beta repertoires of sorted regulatory, conventional CD4+ and CD8+ T cells in CD3G-deficient patients with those in healthy controls. Ficoll density separation was used to isolate peripheral blood mononuclear cells. Within the immunoSEQ assay, multiplex PCR amplified rearranged TRB loci from genomic DNA. Sequencing of the TRB amplicons was done on an Illumina HiSeq platform. Custom algorithms error-filtered the raw sequences and aligned the raw sequences to reference gene sequences, after which the immunoSEQ online tools were used for analysis. Frequencies of productive and nonproductive TRB rearrangements were evaluated among both unique and total sequences. For group comparisons, t tests, Mann-Whitney tests or two-way ANOVA were performed in Prism software.

Sequences were obtained from CD4+ effector T cells sorted from blood. The chain is encoded by TRBV10-3 joined to TRBJ1-2; the D region possibly corresponds to TRBD1 (5 bases align). The TCR was taken from a human donor in good health. At the DNA level, the sequence is TGTGCCATCAGTGACAGGGACTACACCTTC. This encodes CAISDRDYTF.